This is a list of T cell receptor beta chains from one sample in a study of cytomegalovirus exposure and HLA in healthy donors. Clones were read by immunoSEQ multiplex PCR, and TCRdb kept only the in-frame ones, dropping some. The profile shows 150,000 to 200,000 clones, 70% of them singletons. Sequencing was done on a sample of PBMCs. The receptors were gathered from a man aged 18 to 30 in good health and CMV-seropositive. The CDR3 runs from the conserved cysteine through the conserved F or W. Each record gives: clone size, V gene, D gene, J gene, CDR3 protein, CDR3 DNA. The D gene is left open where the match is weak. For some rows the clone size is stated as once, few or many, or as a class when expanded; others skip it.

size: NA; V: TRBV6-5; D: TRBD1; J: TRBJ1-5; CDR3: CASRTTGGSNQPQHF; DNA: TGTGCCAGCAGGACGACAGGGGGCAGCAATCAGCCCCAGCATTTT
size: NA; V: TRBV5-4; D: NA; J: TRBJ2-2; CDR3: CASGPSDTSNTGELFF; DNA: TGTGCCAGCGGTCCGTCGGACACCTCCAACACCGGGGAGCTGTTTTTT
size: NA; V: TRBV28; D: TRBD1; J: TRBJ1-1; CDR3: CASSLYSGRTGMNTEAFF; DNA: TGTGCCAGCAGTTTATATTCGGGGCGGACAGGGATGAACACTGAAGCTTTCTTT
size: NA; V: TRBV7-9; D: NA; J: TRBJ1-2; CDR3: CASSLATGNGYGYTF; DNA: TGTGCCAGCAGCTTAGCCACGGGAAACGGCTATGGCTACACCTTC
size: NA; V: TRBV6-1; D: TRBD1; J: TRBJ1-2; CDR3: CASSEDRGRDGYTF; DNA: TGTGCCAGCAGTGAAGACAGGGGGCGAGATGGCTACACCTTC
size: NA; V: TRBV11-2; D: NA; J: TRBJ2-4; CDR3: CASSLALAKNIQYF; DNA: TGTGCCAGCAGCTTAGCACTAGCCAAAAACATTCAGTACTTC
size: NA; V: TRBV7-9; D: TRBD2; J: TRBJ2-5; CDR3: CASSLDEAGETQYF; DNA: TGTGCCAGCAGCTTAGATGAAGCGGGGGAGACCCAGTACTTC
size: once; V: TRBV27; D: TRBD2; J: TRBJ2-3; CDR3: CASSLQYGLAGESTDTQYF; DNA: TGTGCCAGCAGTTTGCAATATGGGCTAGCGGGGGAAAGCACAGATACGCAGTATTTT
size: NA; V: TRBV19; D: TRBD2; J: TRBJ2-2; CDR3: CASRATSGGAPTGELFF; DNA: TGTGCCAGTAGGGCAACTAGCGGGGGGGCCCCCACCGGGGAGCTGTTTTTT
size: NA; V: TRBV5-6; D: TRBD2; J: TRBJ2-1; CDR3: CASTPGGGRGDPGWYEQFF; DNA: TGTGCCAGCACCCCCGGCGGCGGGAGAGGGGACCCGGGCTGGTATGAGCAGTTCTTC
size: NA; V: TRBV6-1; D: NA; J: TRBJ1-1; CDR3: CASRGGRLQIEAFF; DNA: TGTGCCAGCAGGGGGGGACGTCTCCAGATTGAAGCTTTCTTT
size: NA; V: TRBV5-5; D: NA; J: TRBJ2-5; CDR3: CASSSEPKYQETQYF; DNA: TGTGCCAGCAGCTCTGAACCTAAGTACCAAGAGACCCAGTACTTC
size: few; V: TRBV4-1; D: TRBD2; J: TRBJ2-1; CDR3: CASSQQIRGTSGRAGEQFF; DNA: TGCGCCAGCAGCCAACAAATCCGGGGGACTAGCGGGAGGGCCGGTGAGCAGTTCTTC
size: few; V: TRBV25-1; D: TRBD1; J: TRBJ1-2; CDR3: CARMGVRGQPYGYTF; DNA: TGTGCCAGGATGGGAGTTCGGGGACAGCCCTATGGCTACACCTTC
size: few; V: TRBV6-5; D: NA; J: TRBJ1-1; CDR3: CASSYSGGMNTEAFF; DNA: TGTGCCAGCAGTTACTCGGGGGGGATGAACACTGAAGCTTTCTTT
size: few; V: TRBV9; D: NA; J: TRBJ1-2; CDR3: CASSVAEGRTNYGYTF; DNA: TGTGCCAGCAGCGTAGCGGAGGGACGGACAAACTATGGCTACACCTTC
size: NA; V: TRBV6-1; D: TRBD1; J: TRBJ1-5; CDR3: CASSALSRGQDQPQHF; DNA: TGTGCCAGCAGTGCCCTGTCCAGGGGGCAGGATCAGCCCCAGCATTTT
size: NA; V: TRBV9; D: TRBD2; J: TRBJ2-1; CDR3: CASSVATGGGASNEQFF; DNA: TGTGCCAGCAGCGTAGCTACAGGCGGGGGGGCCTCCAATGAGCAGTTCTTC
size: NA; V: TRBV28; D: NA; J: TRBJ1-3; CDR3: CASSSAGNTIYF; DNA: TGTGCCAGCAGTTCGGCTGGAAACACCATATATTTT
size: NA; V: TRBV6-5; D: NA; J: TRBJ1-2; CDR3: CASSYSYSYGYTF; DNA: TGTGCCAGCAGTTACTCCTACAGCTATGGCTACACCTTC
size: NA; V: TRBV5-6; D: TRBD1; J: TRBJ1-2; CDR3: CASRGQGENYGYTF; DNA: TGTGCCAGCCGGGGACAGGGAGAAAACTATGGCTACACCTTC
size: NA; V: TRBV28; D: NA; J: TRBJ1-1; CDR3: CASSSAHTNTEAFF; DNA: TGTGCCAGCAGTTCCGCCCACACGAACACTGAAGCTTTCTTT
size: NA; V: TRBV6-6; D: TRBD1; J: TRBJ1-5; CDR3: CASSRDRGHVEPQHF; DNA: TGTGCCAGCAGTAGGGACAGGGGGCATGTCGAGCCCCAGCATTTT
size: NA; V: TRBV7-2; D: NA; J: TRBJ1-5; CDR3: CASSLGPMNQPQHF; DNA: TGTGCCAGCAGCTTAGGGCCCATGAATCAGCCCCAGCATTTT
size: NA; V: TRBV18; D: NA; J: TRBJ2-1; CDR3: CASSPTIAVPYNEQFF; DNA: TGTGCCAGCTCGCCAACGATAGCGGTACCCTACAATGAGCAGTTCTTC
size: NA; V: TRBV5-1; D: NA; J: TRBJ2-1; CDR3: CASSHGGSPIF; DNA: TGCGCCAGCAGCCACGGCGGGTCGCCGATCTTC
size: NA; V: TRBV5-1; D: NA; J: TRBJ1-1; CDR3: CASSSGGTRVDTEAFF; DNA: TGCGCCAGCAGCTCCGGGGGGACCCGGGTAGACACTGAAGCTTTCTTT